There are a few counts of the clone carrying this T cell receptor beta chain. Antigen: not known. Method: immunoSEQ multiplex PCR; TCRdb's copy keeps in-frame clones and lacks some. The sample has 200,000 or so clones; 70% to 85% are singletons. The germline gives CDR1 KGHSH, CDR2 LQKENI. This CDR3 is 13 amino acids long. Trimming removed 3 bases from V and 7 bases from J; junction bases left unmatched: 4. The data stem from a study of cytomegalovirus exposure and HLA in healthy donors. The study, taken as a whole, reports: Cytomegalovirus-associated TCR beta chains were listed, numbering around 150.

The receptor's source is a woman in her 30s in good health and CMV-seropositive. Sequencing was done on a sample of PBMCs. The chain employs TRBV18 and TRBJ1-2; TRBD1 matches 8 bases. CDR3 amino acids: CASSPGTGGGYTF. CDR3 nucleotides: TGTGCCAGCTCACCGGGGACAGGCGGTGGCTACACCTTC.